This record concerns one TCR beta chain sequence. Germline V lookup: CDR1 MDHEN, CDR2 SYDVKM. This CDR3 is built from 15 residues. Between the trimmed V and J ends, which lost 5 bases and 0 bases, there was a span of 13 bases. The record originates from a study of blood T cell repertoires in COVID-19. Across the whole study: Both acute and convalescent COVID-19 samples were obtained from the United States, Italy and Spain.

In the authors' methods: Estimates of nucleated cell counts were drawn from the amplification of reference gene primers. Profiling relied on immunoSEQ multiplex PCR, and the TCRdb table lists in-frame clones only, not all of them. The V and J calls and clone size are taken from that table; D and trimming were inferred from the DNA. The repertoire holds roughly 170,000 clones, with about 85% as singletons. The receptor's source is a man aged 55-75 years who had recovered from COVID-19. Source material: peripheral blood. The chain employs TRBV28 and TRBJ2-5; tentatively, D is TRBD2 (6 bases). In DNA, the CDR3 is TGTGCCAGCAGTGGTTTGCGGGGCTACCAAGAGACCCAGTACTTC. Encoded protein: CASSGLRGYQETQYF.